One T cell receptor (beta chain) is described in this entry. These data belong to a study of T cell responses to AZD1222 COVID-19 vaccine. J was trimmed by 7 bases and V by 2 bases; bases with no gene match: 11. Germline CDR1 and CDR2: SGHVS and FNYEAQ. This CDR3 contains 16 residues. Assay: immunoSEQ multiplex PCR; the TCRdb copy retains only in-frame clones and omits some. The sample shows about 150,000 clones, approximately 90% of them seen only once. The receptor was derived from an adult who received the AZD1222 COVID-19 vaccine. The chain uses TRBV7-6 and TRBJ2-5, with 9 bases fitting TRBD2. The specimen comprised peripheral blood, sampled 28 days after the second AZD1222 dose. The CDR3 reads CASSLLVSGSPRTQYF. The CDR3 DNA reads TGTGCCAGCAGCTTATTGGTTAGCGGGAGTCCACGGACCCAGTACTTC.